One sample yielded the 14 T cell receptor beta chains listed below, sequenced in a study of T cell responses to AZD1222 COVID-19 vaccine. Libraries were prepared by immunoSEQ multiplex PCR; TCRdb keeps only in-frame clonotypes and omits some of them. The sample includes about 96,000 clones, roughly nine tenths of them seen just once. The sample in question was peripheral blood, obtained on day 0 of AZD1222 vaccination. The origin of the receptors is an adult in good health.

The chain recombines TRBV7-8 with TRBJ2-7; D is unresolved. With 5 bases removed from V and 7 bases from J, the gap between germline ends came to 18 bases. From germline, CDR1 is SGHVS and CDR2 FQNEAQ. This CDR3 has 14 residues. The CDR3 loop reads CASSPGIWSAEQYF. The DNA of the CDR3 is TGTGCCAGCAGCCCAGGAATTTGGTCTGCTGAGCAGTACTTC.

This clone was seen a single time. CDR3 sequence reads: CASIPRATEAFF. Here the CDR3 DNA reads TGTGCCAGCATCCCGAGGGCGACTGAAGCTTTCTTT. The chain recombines TRBV21-1 with TRBJ1-1. TRBV21-1 is a pseudogene locus. This CDR3 contains 12 residues.

This rearrangement joins TRBV6-2 or TRBV6-3 to TRBJ2-7, with 7 bases that match TRBD1. Per the germline V gene, CDR1 is MNHEY and CDR2 is SVGEGT. The CDR3 is 14 amino acids. V shed 6 bases and J 6 bases; nucleotides not matched to a gene: 11. CDR3 loop: CASSPKTGFVEQYF. The CDR3 bases are TGTGCCAGCAGCCCGAAGACAGGGTTTGTCGAGCAGTACTTC.

This rearrangement joins TRBV7-9 to TRBJ2-7, with D tentatively TRBD2 (6 bases). CDR3 length: 12 amino acids. The germline V gene has CDR1 SEHNR and CDR2 FQNEAQ (reference sequence). The V gene lost 3 bases and the J gene lost 3 bases, with 6 bases spanning the gap. CDR3 DNA: TGTGCCAGCAGCTTGACTAGCTACGAGCAGTACTTC. It yields the protein CASSLTSYEQYF.

The J gene is TRBJ2-7, the V gene TRBV4-3; no clear D. The CDR3 is 15 amino acids. V lost 0 bases, J lost 2 bases, and 11 bases lay in between. The germline V gene encodes CDR1 LGHNA and CDR2 YSLEER. In DNA form, the CDR3 reads TGCGCCAGCAGCCAAGATTCCCCGGGTCCCTACGAGCAGTACTTC. Its protein is CASSQDSPGPYEQYF.

This chain uses TRBV5-4 with TRBJ1-1; possibly TRBD1 for D (5 bases). The CDR3 spans 14 residues. The V gene's germline CDR1 is SGHNT and CDR2 YYREEE (reference sequence). V lost 5 bases to trimming and J lost 6 bases, with 17 bases between them. The CDR3 here is CASSRALEQAEAFF. The DNA of the CDR3 is TGTGCCAGCAGTAGGGCATTGGAACAGGCTGAAGCTTTCTTT.

The V gene is TRBV19, the J gene TRBJ2-3; 10 bases are shared with TRBD1. Trimming at V came to 3 bases and at J to 4 bases, leaving 13 bases not matched to a gene. The germline V gene has CDR1 LNHDA and CDR2 SQIVND (reference sequence). The CDR3 extends over 18 amino acids. The CDR3, as DNA: TGTGCCAGTAGTATGGGGGTCTCGGGACAGGGGATGGCAGATACGCAGTATTTT. Residues: CASSMGVSGQGMADTQYF.

The rearrangement links TRBV7-9 to TRBJ2-6; 7 bases agree with TRBD1. CDR1 and CDR2 (germline): SEHNR, FQNEAQ (reference sequence). This CDR3 has 16 residues. After removal of 5 bases from V and 1 base from J, the junction contained 5 bases not matched to a gene. The CDR3 spells CASSHYRGSGANVLTF. In DNA form, the CDR3 reads TGTGCCAGCAGCCATTACAGGGGTTCTGGGGCCAACGTCCTGACTTTC.

This clone was found a few times. The chain couples TRBV3-1 (or the pseudogene TRBV3-2) to TRBJ1-5; D gene unclear. From germline, CDR1 is LGHDT and CDR2 YNNKEL (reference sequence). Between the trimmed V and J ends, which lost 1 base and 1 base, there was a span of 2 bases. The CDR3 sequence is 13 residues long. CDR3 sequence reads: CASSQGSNQPQHF. CDR3 nucleotide sequence: TGTGCCAGCAGCCAAGGGAGCAATCAGCCCCAGCATTTT.

V usage is TRBV6-5 and J usage is TRBJ1-4; possibly TRBD1 for D (5 bases). The CDR3 has 13 residues. The V and J ends lost 8 bases and 10 bases respectively, with 17 bases between them. In germline, CDR1 is MNHEY, CDR2 SVGAGI. CDR3 amino acids: CASAGLLGGKLFF. In nucleotides, the CDR3 is TGTGCCAGCGCGGGCCTCCTGGGGGGAAAACTGTTTTTT.

This clone came up a few times. A junction end diverges from the germline sequence, so it may reflect a read error. The V gene is TRBV9, the J gene TRBJ1-3; possibly TRBD1 for D (5 bases). Germline lookup yields CDR1 SGDLS and CDR2 YYNGEE. The CDR3 runs to 16 residues. CDR3 sequence reads: CASSTRRDPLGDTIYF. The CDR3 DNA reads TGTGCCAGCAGCACGCGCCGGGACCCCCTTGGAGACACCATATATTTT.

This clone came up a few times. Other DNA sequences of this sample code for an identical CDR3. The chain uses TRBV28 and TRBJ1-1; 8 bases are shared with TRBD1. This CDR3 comprises 13 residues. Trimming removed 4 bases from V and 7 bases from J; junction bases left unmatched: 5. The germline gives CDR1 MDHEN, CDR2 SYDVKM. For the CDR3, the DNA is TGTGCCAGCAGTTCCTGGACAGGGTTTGAAGCTTTCTTT. Its protein product is CASSSWTGFEAFF.

The rearrangement uses TRBV29-1 and TRBJ1-5; tentatively, D is TRBD1 (6 bases). CDR3 size: 12 residues. Trimming shortened V by 7 bases and J by 2 bases, and 9 bases separated the two germline ends. Per the germline V gene, CDR1 is SQVTM and CDR2 is ANQGSEA. The CDR3 sequence: CSARQGNQPQHF. Written as DNA, the CDR3 is TGCAGCGCCCGACAGGGCAATCAGCCCCAGCATTTT.

The rearrangement uses TRBV6-5 and TRBJ2-2, with unresolved D. CDR3 length: 14 amino acids. Trimming removed 0 bases from V and 4 bases from J, with 6 bases in between. Per germline, CDR1 MNHEY and CDR2 SVGAGI. The CDR3 DNA reads as TGTGCCAGCAGTTACTCCCCCGGCACCGGGGAGCTGTTTTTT. Translation gives CASSYSPGTGELFF.